In this sample, the clone carrying this TCR beta chain turned up once. This entry belongs to a study of blood T cell repertoires in COVID-19. The protocol was immunoSEQ multiplex PCR, while the TCRdb copy is restricted to in-frame clones and leaves out a portion. The sample shows 250,000 to 300,000 clones, roughly nine tenths of them seen only once. Per the germline V gene, CDR1 is SGDLS and CDR2 is YYNGEE. V dropped 3 bases and J dropped 3; count of bases not matched to a gene: 3. This CDR3 is built from 15 residues. The TCR originated in a woman under 40 with COVID-19, enrolled during active disease. The chain uses TRBV9 and TRBJ2-3, with TRBD1 identical over 11 bases. The sample consisted of peripheral blood. The CDR3 coding sequence is TGTGCCAGCAGCGCCGGACAGGGGGCAACAGATACGCAGTATTTT. Protein: CASSAGQGATDTQYF.